The TCR beta chain described here comes from a study of control samples from healthy donors and cancer patients. The CDR3 covers 15 residues. The V gene lost 0 bases and the J gene lost 4 bases, with 11 bases spanning the gap. Germline V lookup: CDR1 SGHRS, CDR2 YFSETQ. Only in-frame clones appear in the TCRdb table, and some are missing; sequencing was by immunoSEQ multiplex PCR. This sample has 90,000 to 100,000 clones, with roughly 83% found just once. This sequence was found in a woman younger than 45 in good health. V gene TRBV5-1 combines with J gene TRBJ2-1; D perhaps matches TRBD1 (6 bases). Sequences were obtained from blood. CDR3 sequence: CASSLGQGSYNEQFF. In nucleotides, the CDR3 is TGCGCCAGCAGCTTGGGGCAGGGGAGTTACAATGAGCAGTTCTTC.